This is a list of T cell receptor beta chains from one sample in a study of blood T cell repertoires in COVID-19. This table comes from immunoSEQ multiplex PCR, and its TCRdb copy is limited to in-frame clones, with some not included. The table records roughly 230,000 clones, roughly 88% of them present only once. The sample was peripheral blood. The source is a man aged 35-49 years with acute or convalescent COVID-19. The CDR3 runs from the conserved cysteine through the conserved F or W. The D gene is left open where the match is weak. Clone size is stated in some rows and not others, as once, few, many or a class when expanded.

CASSLQVRNTEAFF | TGTGCCAGCAGCTTGCAGGTTCGGAACACTGAAGCTTTCTTT | - | - | TRBV7-2 | 14 | TRBJ1-1
CASSPGTGVNTIYF | TGCGCCAGCAGCCCCGGGACAGGGGTAAACACCATATATTTT | TRBD1 | - | TRBV4-1 | 14 | TRBJ1-3
CASSQREFWREQPDTQYF | TGCGCCAGCAGCCAACGAGAGTTTTGGCGGGAGCAGCCAGATACGCAGTATTTT | TRBD2 | - | TRBV4-1 | 18 | TRBJ2-3
CATGTSGRGGTGELFF | TGTGCCACAGGGACTAGCGGGAGGGGCGGCACCGGGGAGCTGTTTTTT | TRBD2 | - | TRBV10-3 | 16 | TRBJ2-2
CASSLETGVIDEQYF | TGCGCCAGCAGCTTAGAAACAGGGGTAATAGACGAGCAGTACTTC | TRBD1 | - | TRBV5-1 | 15 | TRBJ2-7
CASSLGAGSNQPQHF | TGTGCCAGCAGCTTAGGGGCGGGGAGCAATCAGCCCCAGCATTTT | - | - | TRBV7-2 | 15 | TRBJ1-5
CASSYEGWQPQHF | TGTGCCAGCAGTTACGAGGGTTGGCAGCCCCAGCATTTT | - | once | TRBV6-6 | 13 | TRBJ1-5
CASSLDRGRGYTF | TGTGCCAGCAGCTTAGATAGGGGCAGGGGCTACACCTTC | - | - | TRBV11-2 | 13 | TRBJ1-2
CASHSPGTGEDTEAFF | TGTGCCAGCCACAGTCCCGGGACAGGGGAGGACACTGAAGCTTTCTTT | - | - | TRBV21-1 | 16 | TRBJ1-1
CASSEPRTGQDTQYF | TGTGCCAGCAGTGAACCCAGGACAGGGCAAGATACGCAGTATTTT | TRBD1 | - | TRBV25-1 | 15 | TRBJ2-3
CASSQFNRGQNTEAFF | TGTGCCAGCAGCCAATTCAACAGGGGACAGAACACTGAAGCTTTCTTT | TRBD1 | once | TRBV3-1/TRBV3-2 | 16 | TRBJ1-1
CASSSSGTGWNTEAFF | TGTGCCAGCAGCTCCTCCGGGACAGGGTGGAACACTGAAGCTTTCTTT | TRBD1 | - | TRBV11-1 | 16 | TRBJ1-1
CAIQTDRGNYEQYF | TGTGCCATTCAAACGGACAGGGGAAACTACGAGCAGTACTTC | TRBD1 | - | TRBV10-3 | 14 | TRBJ2-7
CASSLTAGVNSPLHF | TGTGCCAGCAGCCTGACGGCGGGGGTTAATTCACCCCTCCACTTT | - | few | TRBV9 | 15 | TRBJ1-6
CASSVSETSGGELETQYF | TGTGCCAGCAGCGTATCGGAGACTAGCGGGGGGGAGTTGGAGACCCAGTACTTC | TRBD2 | - | TRBV9 | 18 | TRBJ2-5
CASSGGGARSNQPQHF | TGTGCCAGCTCTGGAGGGGGGGCGCGGAGCAATCAGCCCCAGCATTTT | - | - | TRBV18 | 16 | TRBJ1-5
CASSLRTSRQVDTQYF | TGTGCCAGCAGCCTAAGGACTAGCCGCCAAGTGGATACGCAGTATTTT | TRBD2 | - | TRBV3-1/TRBV3-2 | 16 | TRBJ2-3
CASSYLDKTYEQYF | TGTGCCAGCAGTTACCTGGACAAGACCTACGAGCAGTACTTC | - | - | TRBV6-5 | 14 | TRBJ2-7
CASSHGLADTGELFF | TGTGCCAGCAGCCACGGGCTAGCGGACACCGGGGAGCTGTTTTTT | TRBD2 | - | TRBV4-2 | 15 | TRBJ2-2
CASSILAGEWGEQYF | TGTGCCAGTAGTATCTTAGCGGGAGAATGGGGCGAGCAGTACTTC | TRBD2 | - | TRBV19 | 15 | TRBJ2-7
CASSRGDFYEQYF | TGCGCCAGCAGCCGCGGGGACTTCTACGAGCAGTACTTC | - | - | TRBV4-1 | 13 | TRBJ2-7
CASRTILANEQFF | TGTGCCAGCAGGACCATCCTAGCGAATGAGCAGTTCTTC | - | few | TRBV12-3/TRBV12-4 | 13 | TRBJ2-1
CASSLNWAGPYGYTF | TGTGCCAGCAGCTTGAATTGGGCAGGGCCCTATGGCTACACCTTC | - | few | TRBV5-6 | 15 | TRBJ1-2
CASSLVTGGNIQYF | TGCGCCAGCAGCTTGGTGACAGGCGGTAACATTCAGTACTTC | - | - | TRBV5-1 | 14 | TRBJ2-4
CASNQGFGNTEAFF | TGTGCCAGCAACCAGGGCTTCGGGAACACTGAAGCTTTCTTT | - | few | TRBV6-5 | 14 | TRBJ1-1
CSVDEPEAFF | TGCAGCGTTGATGAGCCTGAAGCTTTCTTT | - | - | TRBV29-1 | 10 | TRBJ1-1
CAWSVSPPTYGYTF | TGTGCCTGGAGTGTATCTCCCCCTACGTATGGCTACACCTTC | - | once | TRBV30 | 14 | TRBJ1-2
CASRLTGAMNTEAFF | TGTGCCAGCAGATTAACAGGGGCCATGAACACTGAAGCTTTCTTT | TRBD1 | - | TRBV25-1 | 15 | TRBJ1-1
CASSQGQGAIGELFF | TGCGCCAGCAGCCAGGGACAGGGGGCCATCGGGGAGCTGTTTTTT | TRBD1 | - | TRBV5-1 | 15 | TRBJ2-2
CASSRTGTGVLQTEAFF | TGCGCCAGCAGCCGAACCGGGACAGGGGTTTTGCAGACTGAAGCTTTCTTT | TRBD1 | few | TRBV4-1 | 17 | TRBJ1-1
CASSQRGQMAVRELFF | TGTGCCAGTAGTCAAAGGGGACAGATGGCTGTCCGGGAGCTGTTTTTT | TRBD1 | - | TRBV19 | 16 | TRBJ2-2
CASSGGLSYEQYF | TGTGCCAGCAGCGGGGGCCTCTCCTACGAGCAGTACTTC | - | - | TRBV9 | 13 | TRBJ2-7
CASSLGSGGAKADTQYF | TGTGCCAGCAGCTTAGGGTCAGGAGGCGCGAAGGCAGATACGCAGTATTTT | - | - | TRBV7-9 | 17 | TRBJ2-3
CASSPDMGSRGIYSPLHF | TGTGCCAGCAGCCCGGATATGGGTTCCAGGGGAATTTATTCACCCCTCCACTTT | - | - | TRBV5-6 | 18 | TRBJ1-6
CASSVLSGTGGTEAFF | TGTGCCAGTAGTGTTCTCTCCGGGACAGGGGGGACTGAAGCTTTCTTT | TRBD1 | once | TRBV19 | 16 | TRBJ1-1
CASSLMLGQGYEQYF | TGTGCCAGCAGTTTAATGTTGGGACAGGGATACGAGCAGTACTTC | TRBD1 | - | TRBV28 | 15 | TRBJ2-7
CASILGGGYTF | TGTGCCAGCATCTTAGGGGGTGGCTACACCTTC | - | - | TRBV12-3/TRBV12-4 | 11 | TRBJ1-2
CASGQSRDRFDNEQFF | TGTGCTAGTGGACAAAGCCGGGACAGGTTCGACAATGAGCAGTTCTTC | TRBD1 | - | TRBV12-5 | 16 | TRBJ2-1
CATSRNSLKETQYF | TGTGCCACCAGCAGAAACAGCCTCAAAGAGACCCAGTACTTC | - | - | TRBV15 | 14 | TRBJ2-5
CASRPTGTGIYGYTF | TGTGCCAGCAGACCTACCGGGACAGGGATCTATGGCTACACCTTC | TRBD1 | - | TRBV19 | 15 | TRBJ1-2
CASSAGGMGMNTEAFF | TGTGCCAGCAGCGCCGGCGGGATGGGGATGAACACTGAAGCTTTCTTT | - | - | TRBV9 | 16 | TRBJ1-1
CASSISLAGGYEQYF | TGTGCCAGTAGTATCTCACTAGCGGGAGGGTACGAGCAGTACTTC | TRBD2 | - | TRBV19 | 15 | TRBJ2-7
CASSPGLNNEQFF | TGTGCCAGCAGCCCGGGACTTAACAATGAGCAGTTCTTC | - | - | TRBV16 | 13 | TRBJ2-1
CASSDPGVGGSSNQPQHF | TGTGCCAGCAGTGATCCAGGGGTCGGAGGTAGTAGCAATCAGCCCCAGCATTTT | - | - | TRBV6-2/TRBV6-3 | 18 | TRBJ1-5
CSGRLAGSHPLAYNEQFF | TGCAGCGGGAGACTAGCGGGATCACACCCGCTTGCCTACAATGAGCAGTTCTTC | TRBD2 | - | TRBV29-1 | 18 | TRBJ2-1
CAIHPGGNQPQHF | TGTGCCATCCACCCAGGGGGCAATCAGCCCCAGCATTTT | - | - | TRBV10-3 | 13 | TRBJ1-5
CAWSVQDTGTF | TGTGCCTGGAGTGTACAGGACACCGGCACCTTC | - | - | TRBV30 | 11 | TRBJ1-2
CASRGRDSSYGYTF | TGTGCCAGCAGGGGCAGGGATAGTAGCTATGGCTACACCTTC | - | - | TRBV6-5 | 14 | TRBJ1-2
CASSVTGEADTQYF | TGTGCCAGCAGTGTAACGGGAGAAGCAGATACGCAGTATTTT | - | - | TRBV6-4 | 14 | TRBJ2-3
CASSEEPSRSGYTF | TGCGCCAGCAGTGAGGAACCATCTAGATCGGGCTACACCTTC | - | - | TRBV10-2 | 14 | TRBJ1-2
CASSWGQGGVTEAFF | TGTGCCAGCAGTTGGGGACAGGGGGGAGTAACTGAAGCTTTCTTT | TRBD1 | - | TRBV6-5 | 15 | TRBJ1-1
CASSLDEDSPLHF | TGTGCCAGCAGCTTGGATGAGGATTCACCCCTCCACTTT | - | - | TRBV5-4 | 13 | TRBJ1-6
CASSFPGSNYGYTF | TGCGCCAGCAGCTTCCCAGGTTCTAACTATGGCTACACCTTC | - | - | TRBV5-1 | 14 | TRBJ1-2
CASKLFGLAEDTGELFF | TGTGCCAGTAAACTCTTCGGACTAGCGGAGGACACCGGGGAGCTGTTTTTT | TRBD2 | - | TRBV19 | 17 | TRBJ2-2
CASSFGTSGYEQYF | TGTGCCAGCAGCTTCGGGACTAGCGGCTACGAGCAGTACTTC | TRBD2 | - | TRBV11-1 | 14 | TRBJ2-7
CASSLDQGGTGELFF | TGTGCCAGCAGCTTAGACCAGGGAGGCACCGGGGAGCTGTTTTTT | - | - | TRBV7-8 | 15 | TRBJ2-2
CASSGGESFSYEQYF | TGCGCCAGCAGCGGAGGAGAAAGTTTCTCCTACGAGCAGTACTTC | - | - | TRBV5-1 | 15 | TRBJ2-7
CASSPREDSPYGYTF | TGTGCCAGCAGCCCGCGGGAGGACTCCCCCTATGGCTACACCTTC | - | - | TRBV7-2 | 15 | TRBJ1-2
CATSGTTNTGELFF | TGTGCCACCAGTGGGACTACGAACACCGGGGAGCTGTTTTTT | - | once | TRBV24-1 | 14 | TRBJ2-2